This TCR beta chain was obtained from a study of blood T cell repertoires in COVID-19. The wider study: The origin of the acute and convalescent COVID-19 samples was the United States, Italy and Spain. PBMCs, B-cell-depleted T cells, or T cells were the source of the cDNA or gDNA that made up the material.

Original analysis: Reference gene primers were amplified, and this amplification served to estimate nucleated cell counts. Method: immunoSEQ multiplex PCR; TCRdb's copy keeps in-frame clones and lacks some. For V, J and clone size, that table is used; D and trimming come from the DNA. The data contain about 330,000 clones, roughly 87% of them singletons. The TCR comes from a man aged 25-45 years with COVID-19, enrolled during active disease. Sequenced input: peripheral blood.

CDR3 bases: TGTGCCAGCAGTTTGGGGAGCGGGACCCTTGAAGCTTTCTTT. It is translated as CASSLGSGTLEAFF. The chain joins TRBV7-6 to TRBJ1-1; tentatively, D is TRBD1 (5 bases). The CDR3 runs to 14 residues. V was shortened by 6 bases and J by 7 bases, with 18 bases between the two germline ends. From germline, CDR1 is SGHVS and CDR2 FNYEAQ.